This T cell receptor beta chain was documented in a study of blood T cell repertoires in COVID-19. About the research overall: The United States, Italy and Spain supplied acute and convalescent COVID-19 samples.

Here immunoSEQ multiplex PCR was the method, and the copy in TCRdb shows in-frame clones only, minus some. The sample yields 240,000 or so clones, about 90% seen once. The V and J ends lost 2 bases and 2 bases, in that order; junction bases with no gene match: 3. Germline V gene data show CDR1 as MNHEY and CDR2 as SMNVEV (reference sequence). This CDR3 comprises 15 residues. Sequencing used peripheral blood. This receptor was obtained from a man in his 60s with acute or convalescent COVID-19. This rearrangement joins TRBV27 to TRBJ2-3; 8 bases are shared with TRBD2. The CDR3: CASSLPGRATDTQYF. The CDR3 region has the DNA TGTGCCAGCAGTTTACCCGGGAGGGCCACAGATACGCAGTATTTT.